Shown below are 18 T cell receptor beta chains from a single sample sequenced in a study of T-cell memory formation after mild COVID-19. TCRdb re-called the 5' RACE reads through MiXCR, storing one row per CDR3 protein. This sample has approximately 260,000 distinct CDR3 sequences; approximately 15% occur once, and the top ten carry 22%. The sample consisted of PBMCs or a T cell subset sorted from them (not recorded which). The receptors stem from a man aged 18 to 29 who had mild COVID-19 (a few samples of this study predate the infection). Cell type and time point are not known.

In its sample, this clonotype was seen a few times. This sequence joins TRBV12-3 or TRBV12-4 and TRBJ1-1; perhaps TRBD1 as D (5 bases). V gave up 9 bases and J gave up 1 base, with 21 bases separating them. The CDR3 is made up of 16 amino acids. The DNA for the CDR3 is TGTGCCAGTTCCTCCGGTGAGGGGAGGGGGAACACTGAAGCTTTCTTT. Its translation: CASSSGEGRGNTEAFF.

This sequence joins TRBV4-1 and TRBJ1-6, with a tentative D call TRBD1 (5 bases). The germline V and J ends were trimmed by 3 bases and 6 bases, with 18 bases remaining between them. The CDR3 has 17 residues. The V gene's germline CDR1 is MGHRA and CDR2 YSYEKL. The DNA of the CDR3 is TGCGCCAGCAGCCATCCCGTGGGAAGGGGTGCTAATTCACCCCTCCACTTT. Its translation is CASSHPVGRGANSPLHF.

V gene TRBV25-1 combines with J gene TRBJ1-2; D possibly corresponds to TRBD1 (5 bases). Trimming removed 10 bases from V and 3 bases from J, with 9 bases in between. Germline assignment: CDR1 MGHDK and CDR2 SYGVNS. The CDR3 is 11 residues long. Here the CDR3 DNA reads TGTGCCACGATAGGGGACTATGGCTACACCTTC. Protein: CATIGDYGYTF.

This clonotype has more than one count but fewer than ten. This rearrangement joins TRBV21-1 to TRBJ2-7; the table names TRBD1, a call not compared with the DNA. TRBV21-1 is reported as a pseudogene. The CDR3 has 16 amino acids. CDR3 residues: CASSKASGTTLYEQYV. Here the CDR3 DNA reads TGTGCCAGCAGCAAAGCCTCCGGGACAACACTATACGAGCAGTACGTC.

The CDR3 protein is CATSRGTGVITGELFF. In nucleotides, the CDR3 is TGTGCCACCAGCAGGGGGACAGGGGTAATCACCGGGGAGCTGTTTTTT. V and J are TRBV15 and TRBJ2-2; 10 bases fit TRBD1. In germline, CDR1 is LNHNV, CDR2 YYDKDF (reference sequence). CDR3 length equals 16 residues. V shed 3 bases, J shed 4 bases, and the junction held 5 bases outside the gene matches.

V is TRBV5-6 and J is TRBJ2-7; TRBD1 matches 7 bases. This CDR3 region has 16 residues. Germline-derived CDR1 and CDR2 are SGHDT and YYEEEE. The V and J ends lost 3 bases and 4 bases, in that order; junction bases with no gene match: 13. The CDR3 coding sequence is TGTGCCAGCAGCTATGTAGTACCGGGACAGAAATACGAGCAGTACGTC. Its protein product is CASSYVVPGQKYEQYV.

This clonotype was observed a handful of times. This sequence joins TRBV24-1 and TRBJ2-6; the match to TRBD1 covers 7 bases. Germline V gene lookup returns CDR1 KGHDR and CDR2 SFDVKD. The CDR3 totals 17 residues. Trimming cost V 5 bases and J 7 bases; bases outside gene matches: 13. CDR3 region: CATSVDREVLSANVLTF. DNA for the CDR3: TGTGCCACCAGTGTTGACAGGGAAGTTCTATCAGCCAACGTCCTGACTTTC.

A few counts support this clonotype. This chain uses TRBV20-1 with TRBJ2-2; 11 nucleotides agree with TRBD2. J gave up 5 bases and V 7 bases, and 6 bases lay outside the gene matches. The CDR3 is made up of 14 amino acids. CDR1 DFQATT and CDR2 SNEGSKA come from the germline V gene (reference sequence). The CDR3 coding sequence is TGCAGTGGCAGGACTAGCGGGTTAACCGGGGAGCTGTTTTTT. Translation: CSGRTSGLTGELFF.

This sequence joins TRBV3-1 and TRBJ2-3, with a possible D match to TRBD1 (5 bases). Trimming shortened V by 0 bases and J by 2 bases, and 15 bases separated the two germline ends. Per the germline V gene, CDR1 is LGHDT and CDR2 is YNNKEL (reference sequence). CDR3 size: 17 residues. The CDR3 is CASSQDGAAGLTDTQYF. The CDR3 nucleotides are TGTGCCAGCAGCCAAGATGGGGCGGCAGGCCTCACAGATACGCAGTATTTT.

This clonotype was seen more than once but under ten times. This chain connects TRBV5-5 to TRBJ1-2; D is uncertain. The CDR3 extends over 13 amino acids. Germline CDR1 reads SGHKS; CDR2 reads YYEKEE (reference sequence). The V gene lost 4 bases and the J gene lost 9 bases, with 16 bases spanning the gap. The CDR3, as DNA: TGTGCCAGCAGCCGTAATGAGAGGTTTAGCTACACCTTC. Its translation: CASSRNERFSYTF.

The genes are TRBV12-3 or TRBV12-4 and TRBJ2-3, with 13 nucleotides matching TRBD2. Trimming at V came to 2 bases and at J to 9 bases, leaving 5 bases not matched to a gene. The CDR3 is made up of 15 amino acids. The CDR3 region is CASSLTSGGAGTQYF. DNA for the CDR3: TGTGCCAGCAGTTTAACTAGCGGGGGGGCCGGCACGCAGTATTTT.

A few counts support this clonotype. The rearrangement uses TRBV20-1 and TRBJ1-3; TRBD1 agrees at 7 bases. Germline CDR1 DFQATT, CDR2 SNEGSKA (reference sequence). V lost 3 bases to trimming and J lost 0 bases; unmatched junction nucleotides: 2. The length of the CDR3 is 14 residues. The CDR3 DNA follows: TGCAGTGCTAGCAGACAGGGCTCTGGAAACACCATATATTTT. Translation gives CSASRQGSGNTIYF.

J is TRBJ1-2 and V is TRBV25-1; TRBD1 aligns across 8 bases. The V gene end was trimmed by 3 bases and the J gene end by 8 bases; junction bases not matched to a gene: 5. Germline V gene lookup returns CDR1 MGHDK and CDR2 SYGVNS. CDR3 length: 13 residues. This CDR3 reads CASSDGQGRGYTF. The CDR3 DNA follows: TGTGCCAGCAGTGACGGACAGGGCCGGGGCTACACCTTC.

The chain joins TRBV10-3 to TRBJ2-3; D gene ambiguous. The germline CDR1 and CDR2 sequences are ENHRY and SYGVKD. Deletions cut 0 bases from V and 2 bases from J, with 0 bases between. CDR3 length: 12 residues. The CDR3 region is CAISESTDTQYF. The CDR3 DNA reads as TGTGCCATCAGTGAGTCCACAGATACGCAGTATTTT.

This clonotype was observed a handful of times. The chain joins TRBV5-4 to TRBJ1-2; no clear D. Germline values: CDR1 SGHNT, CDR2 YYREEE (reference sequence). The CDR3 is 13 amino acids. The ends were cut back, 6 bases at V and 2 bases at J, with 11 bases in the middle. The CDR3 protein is CASTVGLNYGYTF. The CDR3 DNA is TGTGCCAGCACAGTGGGCCTCAACTATGGCTACACCTTC.

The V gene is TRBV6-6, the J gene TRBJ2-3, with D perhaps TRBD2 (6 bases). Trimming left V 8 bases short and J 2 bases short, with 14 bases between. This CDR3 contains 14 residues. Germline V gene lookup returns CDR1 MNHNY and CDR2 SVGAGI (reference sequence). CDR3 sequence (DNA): TGTGCCAGCGTTTATGGGGGGATCACAGATACGCAGTATTTT. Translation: CASVYGGITDTQYF.

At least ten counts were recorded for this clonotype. CDR3 in amino acids: CASSIQPGQDNEQYF. The CDR3 DNA follows: TGCGCCAGCAGCATACAACCGGGACAGGATAACGAGCAGTACTTC. The J gene is TRBJ2-7, the V gene TRBV5-1; 8 bases match TRBD1. The CDR3 is made up of 15 amino acids. CDR1 is SGHRS and CDR2 is YFSETQ in the germline V gene. Trimming took 4 bases from V and 5 from J; bases not matched to a gene: 11.

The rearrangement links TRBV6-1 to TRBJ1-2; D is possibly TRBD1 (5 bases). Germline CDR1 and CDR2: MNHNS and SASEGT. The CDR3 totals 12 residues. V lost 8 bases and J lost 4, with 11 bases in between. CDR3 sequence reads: CASGRGIYGYTF. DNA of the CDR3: TGTGCCAGCGGACGGGGGATCTATGGCTACACCTTC.